Below, 13 T cell receptor beta chains from the same sample are listed, as sequenced in a study of CD8 T cells in ankylosing spondylitis. Study-wide points: Blood of patients with ankylosing spondylitis appeared to be characterized by a TCR beta motif of several highly homologous variants.

Their recognized antigens are unknown. TCRdb called the 5' RACE reads again in MiXCR, with one record for every CDR3 protein. Among more than 400,000 distinct CDR3 sequences listed, less than 6% were seen once. The specimen was blood, either unsorted or a sorted T cell fraction (not recorded which). The receptors shown here come from a male donor with ankylosing spondylitis.

This clonotype was counted a few times. The J gene is TRBJ2-1, the V gene TRBV10-3; D is ambiguous. The CDR3 has 14 residues. Germline V CDR1 and CDR2: ENHRY, SYGVKD. The germline V and J ends were trimmed by 8 bases and 7 bases, with 18 bases remaining between them. CDR3 DNA: TGTGCCATCCCCCGTGGAAACCTTGGGAATGAGCAGTTCTTC. This codes for CAIPRGNLGNEQFF.

This chain joins TRBV5-1 and TRBJ1-1; D possibly corresponds to TRBD1 (6 bases). Germline V gene sequence: CDR1 SGHRS, CDR2 YFSETQ. The germline V and J ends were trimmed by 4 bases and 6 bases, with 16 bases remaining between them. This CDR3 region has 14 residues. CDR3 sequence (DNA): TGCGCCAGCAGCCAACAGGGTTTGATCGCTGAAGCTTTCTTT. Protein: CASSQQGLIAEAFF.

This clonotype occurred a few times. CDR3: CASSFFNSYEQYF. As DNA, the CDR3 is TGCGCCAGCAGCTTTTTCAACTCCTACGAGCAGTACTTC. V is TRBV5-1 and J is TRBJ2-7; D is uncertain. V lost 2 bases, J lost 0 bases, and 6 bases lay in between. This CDR3 has 13 amino acids. From germline, CDR1 is SGHRS and CDR2 YFSETQ. Variable domain in full (rest from reference TRBV5-1 and TRBJ2-7): KAGVTQTPRYLIKTRGQQVTLSCSPISGHRSVSWYQQTPGQGLQFLFEYFSETQRNKGNFPGRFSGRQFSNSRSEMNVSTLELGDSALYLCASSFFNSYEQYFGPGTRLTVT.

This clonotype was counted at least ten times. J is TRBJ2-1 and V is TRBV4-3; TRBD1 is a possible D gene (7 bases). V was pared by 2 bases and J by 6 bases, with 11 bases between. Germline-derived CDR1 and CDR2 are LGHNA and YSLEER. The CDR3 consists of 14 residues. CDR3 region: CASSQRQGGNEQFF. CDR3 bases: TGCGCCAGCAGCCAACGACAGGGAGGCAATGAGCAGTTCTTC.

V and J are TRBV20-1 and TRBJ2-7, with 8 bases matching TRBD1. This CDR3 has 14 amino acids. Trimming took 3 bases from V and 2 from J; bases not matched to a gene: 6. The germline V gene has CDR1 DFQATT and CDR2 SNEGSKA (reference sequence). The CDR3 loop reads CSARWTGSAYEQYF. The CDR3 bases are TGCAGTGCTAGGTGGACAGGGTCGGCCTACGAGCAGTACTTC.

This clonotype was recorded at least ten times. The genes are TRBV6-2 or TRBV6-3 and TRBJ2-7; D unresolved. Per germline, CDR1 MNHEY and CDR2 SVGEGT. V dropped 2 bases and J dropped 1 base, with 9 bases sitting between them. This CDR3 comprises 14 residues. As DNA, the CDR3 is TGTGCCAGCAGTTACGTCAAGGGTTCCTACGAGCAGTACTTC. Translated, it gives CASSYVKGSYEQYF.

This clonotype has ten or more counts. V usage is TRBV7-8 and J usage is TRBJ2-5; 7 positions agree with TRBD2. Germline CDR1 reads SGHVS; CDR2 reads FQNEAQ. CDR3 length: 17 amino acids. Losses at the gene ends were 0 bases for V and 4 bases for J; bases not matched to a gene: 11. This CDR3 reads CASSLARGRPSVETQYF. DNA for the CDR3: TGTGCCAGCAGCTTAGCCCGCGGGAGACCCTCCGTAGAGACCCAGTACTTC.

This clonotype came up many times. V and J are TRBV5-1 and TRBJ2-3; 8 bases are a match to TRBD2. The V gene's germline CDR1 is SGHRS and CDR2 YFSETQ. CDR3 length: 14 residues. V was pared by 2 bases and J by 5 bases, with 4 bases of the junction left unmatched. CDR3 in DNA: TGCGCCAGCAGCTTTGGACTAGCAGAAGATACGCAGTATTTT. This gives the protein CASSFGLAEDTQYF.

The sample holds a few counts of this clonotype. The chain employs TRBV15 and TRBJ1-1; the match to TRBD1 covers 7 bases. Germline V gene data show CDR1 as LNHNV and CDR2 as YYDKDF (reference sequence). The ends lost 4 bases at V and 7 bases at J; junction bases unmatched: 9. CDR3 size: 14 residues. The CDR3 DNA follows: TGTGCCACCAGCACTCGACAGGGCTTCCGTGAAGCTTTCTTT. This gives the protein CATSTRQGFREAFF.

V is TRBV7-9 and J is TRBJ2-1, with D perhaps assigned TRBD1 or TRBD2 (6 bases each). V was shortened by 1 base and J by 12 bases, with 25 bases between the two germline ends. CDR3 size: 17 residues. In germline, CDR1 is SEHNR, CDR2 FQNEAQ (reference sequence). The CDR3 region has the DNA TGTGCCAGCAGCTTAGATCCGGGGGCGAGAGGCACCTTAAGGCAGTTCTTC. The encoded protein is CASSLDPGARGTLRQFF.

This clonotype turned up a few times. V and J are TRBV5-1 and TRBJ2-3; D call uncertain. The CDR3 sequence is 13 residues long. Trimming pared 7 bases from V and 4 bases from J, leaving 13 bases between. Per germline, CDR1 SGHRS and CDR2 YFSETQ. The CDR3 DNA is TGCGCCAGCGGCCCTACCGCCTCAGATACGCAGTATTTT. It codes for CASGPTASDTQYF. Together with reference TRBV5-1 and TRBJ2-3, the CDR3 gives the full variable domain: KAGVTQTPRYLIKTRGQQVTLSCSPISGHRSVSWYQQTPGQGLQFLFEYFSETQRNKGNFPGRFSGRQFSNSRSEMNVSTLELGDSALYLCASGPTASDTQYFGPGTRLTVL.

This clonotype showed up many times. The chain carries TRBV5-1 and TRBJ2-1, with TRBD2 matching 8 bases. The CDR3 loop spans 15 amino acids. The ends lost 6 bases at V and 1 base at J; junction bases unmatched: 6. CDR1 is SGHRS and CDR2 is YFSETQ in the germline V gene. DNA of the CDR3: TGCGCCAGCACGTCCGCGGGGGGTTCCTACAATGAGCAGTTCTTC. It translates to CASTSAGGSYNEQFF.

This clonotype was counted ten times or more. DNA of the CDR3: TGCAGCGCCGCACGGGGGTACGGGGATGAGCAGTTCTTC. It specifies CSAARGYGDEQFF. The chain is built from TRBV29-1 and TRBJ2-1; a weak D match, TRBD2 (6 bases). The CDR3 is made up of 13 amino acids. CDR1 is SQVTM, CDR2 ANQGSEA, per germline. Trimming cost V 7 bases and J 8 bases, with 18 bases left between them.